The clone carrying this T cell receptor beta chain showed up many times. Antigen unknown. These data originate in a study of response to subunit inactivated influenza vaccine. General study results and limits: After each seasonal influenza vaccination, few new T cells are recruited, the authors suggested.

The germline V gene encodes CDR1 SEHNR and CDR2 FQNEAQ (reference sequence). V lost 5 bases and J lost 2, with 9 bases in between. The length of the CDR3 is 13 residues. In TCRdb, the RT-PCR reads were re-called with MiXCR into one record per CDR3 protein. In the table there are under 550,000 distinct CDR3 sequences, less than 7.5% of which are singletons. The genes are TRBV7-9 and TRBJ1-2; D remains unclear. This receptor was obtained from a man between 50 and 69 years old who received an inactivated influenza vaccine. This material consisted of PBMCs from blood, taken roughly 24 months after vaccination. The CDR3: CASSQTQNYGYTF. The CDR3 nucleotides are TGTGCCAGCAGCCAGACCCAGAACTATGGCTACACCTTC.